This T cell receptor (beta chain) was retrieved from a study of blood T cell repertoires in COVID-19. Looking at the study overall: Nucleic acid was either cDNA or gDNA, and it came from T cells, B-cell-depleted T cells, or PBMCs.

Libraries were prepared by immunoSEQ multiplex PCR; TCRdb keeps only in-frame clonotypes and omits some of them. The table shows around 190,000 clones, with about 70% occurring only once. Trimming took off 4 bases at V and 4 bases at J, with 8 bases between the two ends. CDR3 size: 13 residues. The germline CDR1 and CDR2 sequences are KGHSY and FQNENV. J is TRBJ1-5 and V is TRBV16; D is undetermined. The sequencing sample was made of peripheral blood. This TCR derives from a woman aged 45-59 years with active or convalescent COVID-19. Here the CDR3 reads CASSLLGNQPQHF. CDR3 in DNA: TGTGCCAGCAGCCTACTAGGAAATCAGCCCCAGCATTTT. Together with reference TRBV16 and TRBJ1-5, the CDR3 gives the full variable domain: GEEVAQTPKHLVRGEGQKAKLYCAPIKGHSYVFWYQQVLKNEFKFLISFQNENVFDETGMPKERFSAKCLPNSPCSLEIQATKLEDSAVYFCASSLLGNQPQHFGDGTRLSIL.